These 8 T cell receptor beta chains originate from one sample sequenced in a study of blood T cells in healthy people across ages. PCR was performed a second time for about 7 to 11 cycles using a sample-barcoded 5' primer and a J-beta primer mix. TCRdb reprocessed the 5' RACE reads with MiXCR, giving one entry per CDR3 protein. The table records some 1 million distinct CDR3 sequences, roughly 45% of them present only once. Input material: blood. These receptors were taken from a woman in her sixties or seventies in good health.

The chain links TRBV11-2 to TRBJ2-1; D possibly uses TRBD1 or TRBD2 (6 bases each). Per germline, CDR1 SGHAT and CDR2 FQNNGV. The CDR3 loop spans 15 amino acids. V was shortened by 1 base and J by 9 bases, with 16 bases between the two germline ends. For the CDR3, the DNA is TGTGCCAGCAGCTTAGCAAGGGGGGCGCGGGGTGAGCAGTTCTTC. It specifies CASSLARGARGEQFF.

This clonotype has a single count. The gene calls are TRBV9 and TRBJ2-7; a weak D match, TRBD1 (6 bases). This CDR3 contains 15 residues. Trimming left V 3 bases short and J 2 bases short, with 15 bases between. Germline V lookup: CDR1 SGDLS, CDR2 YYNGEE. Here the CDR3 DNA reads TGTGCCAGCAGCGGTTCCGGACAGAGCCCCTACGAGCAGTACTTC. It encodes CASSGSGQSPYEQYF.

The chain recombines TRBV4-2 with TRBJ1-5, with D uncertain. Trimming left V 0 bases short and J 0 bases short, with 12 bases between. The CDR3 contains 17 residues. CDR1 and CDR2 from the germline V gene are LGHNA and YNFKEQ. The DNA of the CDR3 is TGTGCCAGCAGCCAAGAGAGGGTGACGGTTAGCAATCAGCCCCAGCATTTT. Its translation is CASSQERVTVSNQPQHF.

The rearrangement joins TRBV7-8 to TRBJ2-1; TRBD2 aligns across 10 bases. This CDR3 contains 16 residues. The ends lost 1 base at V and 7 bases at J; junction bases unmatched: 7. Germline V gene lookup returns CDR1 SGHVS and CDR2 FQNEAQ. CDR3 in DNA: TGTGCCAGCAGCTTAGATTTAGCGGGAGGATGGAATGAGCAGTTCTTC. Translated, it gives CASSLDLAGGWNEQFF.

Turning to this clonotype: The junction differs from germline at one of its ends, possibly a read error. The V and J genes are TRBV6-5 and TRBJ2-7; 16 bases fit TRBD2. The germline V gene encodes CDR1 MNHEY and CDR2 SVGAGI. The CDR3 is 17 amino acids. CDR3 DNA: TGTGCCAGCAGTGACTCCGGGACTAGCGGGAGGGTCGACGAGCAGTACTTC. Translation gives CASSDSGTSGRVDEQYF.

A few counts support this clonotype. DNA of the CDR3: TGCGCCAGCAGCCCCCGACCTAGCGGGAGATACGAGCAGTACTTC. This sequence encodes CASSPRPSGRYEQYF. The chain couples TRBV5-1 to TRBJ2-1, with TRBD2 matching 10 bases. The J call may not be correct, given that the DNA end is closer to TRBJ2-7. This CDR3 spans 15 amino acids. Germline values: CDR1 SGHRS, CDR2 YFSETQ.

This clonotype occurred once. The chain links TRBV11-1 to TRBJ1-4; weak D call: TRBD1 (5 bases). CDR1 and CDR2 from the germline V gene are SGHAT and FQDESV (reference sequence). V lost 5 bases and J 6 bases, leaving 19 bases between the germline ends. The CDR3 length is 16 residues. The CDR3 region is CASSLFQEGAHEKLFF. CDR3 nucleotides: TGTGCCAGCAGCCTGTTTCAAGAAGGGGCTCATGAAAAACTGTTTTTT.

This clonotype was seen a few times. The CDR3 reads CSADPYLANEQFF. DNA for the CDR3: TGCAGTGCCGATCCCTACCTGGCGAATGAGCAGTTCTTC. The chain has TRBV20-1 and TRBJ2-1, with D unclear. The CDR3 is 13 residues long. The V end lost 6 bases, the J end lost 7 bases, and 16 bases lay between the germline ends. CDR1 is DFQATT and CDR2 is SNEGSKA in the germline V gene (reference sequence).